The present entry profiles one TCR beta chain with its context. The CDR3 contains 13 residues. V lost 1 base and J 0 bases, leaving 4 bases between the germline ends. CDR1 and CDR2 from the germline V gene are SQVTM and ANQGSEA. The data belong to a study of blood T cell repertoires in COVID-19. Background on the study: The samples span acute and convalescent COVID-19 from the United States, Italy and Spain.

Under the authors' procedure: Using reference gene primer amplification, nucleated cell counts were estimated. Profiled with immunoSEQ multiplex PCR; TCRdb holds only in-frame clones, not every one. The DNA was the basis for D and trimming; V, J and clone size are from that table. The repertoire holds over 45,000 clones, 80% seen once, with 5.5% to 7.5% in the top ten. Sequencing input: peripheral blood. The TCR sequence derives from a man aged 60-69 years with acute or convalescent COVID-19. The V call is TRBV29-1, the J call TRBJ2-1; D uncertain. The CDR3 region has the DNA TGCAGCGTTGAAGGGGCCTCCTACAATGAGCAGTTCTTC. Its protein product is CSVEGASYNEQFF.